This TCR beta chain was obtained from a study of T cell repertoires in cytomegalovirus infection. Turning to the study itself: It was recently identified HLA-C-restricted and well-studied HLA-B-restricted CMV epitopes that the study used. Shared public TCR beta signatures pointed to both CMV infection and a matching HLA type.

Findings and limits, study-wide: Across the ex vivo response, the dominant clonotypes were HLA-C-restricted CMV-specific TCR beta clonotypes. Identification of carriers of CMV plus the relevant HLA was performed using cumulative public TCR beta family frequency.

TCRdb re-derived calls from the reads in MiXCR, one entry per CDR3 protein. The table shows 200,000 to 250,000 distinct CDR3 sequences, with about 38% occurring only once. Points on this clonotype: Its antigen is undetermined.

Trimming removed 3 bases from V and 0 bases from J, with 18 bases in between. This CDR3 contains 18 residues. CDR1 is SGHVS, CDR2 FNYEAQ, per germline. This receptor was taken from a human donor in good health (CMV status not recorded). Some clones in this sample may be carry-over from other donors' samples. The rearrangement uses TRBV7-6 and TRBJ2-1; D uncertain. The material was CD8+ T cells from cultured PBMCs, obtained from culture after CMV antigen stimulation. CDR3 sequence (DNA): TGTGCCAGCAGCTTTCGGGCCGTGACTGGTAGCTCCTACAATGAGCAGTTCTTC. Translated, it gives CASSFRAVTGSSYNEQFF. Combining the CDR3 with reference TRBV7-6 and TRBJ2-1 gives the whole variable domain GAGVSQSPRYKVTKRGQDVALRCDPISGHVSLYWYRQALGQGPEFLTYFNYEAQQDKSGLPNDRFSAERPEGSISTLTIQRTEQRDSAMYRCASSFRAVTGSSYNEQFFGPGTRLTVL.